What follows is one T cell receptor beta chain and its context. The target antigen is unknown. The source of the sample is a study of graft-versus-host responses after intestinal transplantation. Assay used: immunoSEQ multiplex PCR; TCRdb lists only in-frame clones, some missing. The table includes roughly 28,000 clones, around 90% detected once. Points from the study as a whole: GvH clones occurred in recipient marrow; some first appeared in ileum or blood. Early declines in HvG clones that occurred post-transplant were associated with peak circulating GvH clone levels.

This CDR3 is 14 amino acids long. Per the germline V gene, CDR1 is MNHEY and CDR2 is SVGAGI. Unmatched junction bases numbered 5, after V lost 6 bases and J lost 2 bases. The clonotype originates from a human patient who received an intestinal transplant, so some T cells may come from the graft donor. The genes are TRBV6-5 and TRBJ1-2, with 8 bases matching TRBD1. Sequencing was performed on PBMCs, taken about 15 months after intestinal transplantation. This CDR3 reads CASRTGVLNYGYTF. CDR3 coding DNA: TGTGCCAGCAGGACAGGGGTTCTAAACTATGGCTACACCTTC.